This T cell receptor (beta chain) comes out of a study of T cells after posttransplantation cyclophosphamide. Findings and caveats of the study: Donor CD8+ memory clones often dominated recipient blood repertoires at later times. Skin or GI-infiltrating T cells shared few TRB sequences with blood. Recipient CMV seropositivity and CMV reactivation strongly tracked TRB clonality.

Treatment was busulfan-fludarabine conditioning, a marrow graft, and cyclophosphamide on days +3 and +4. The sample holds many counts of this clone. Its antigen is as yet unknown. The repertoire was sequenced with immunoSEQ multiplex PCR; TCRdb's copy has only in-frame clones and lacks some. The sample has some 14,000 clones, none seen only once. This clonotype was obtained from a female patient aged 40-50 years who received an allogeneic stem cell transplant from a related donor, was CMV-positive, and had no GVHD. Some T cells may have originated in the graft donor. Sequencing used PBMCs, obtained more than 1,000 days after allogeneic stem cell transplant with posttransplant cyclophosphamide.

CDR3 sequence: CASSRTSGAYNEQFF. The CDR3 nucleotides are TGTGCCAGTAGTCGGACTAGCGGCGCCTACAATGAGCAGTTCTTC. V usage is TRBV19 and J usage is TRBJ2-1; 10 positions match TRBD2. CDR3 length: 15 residues. With 5 bases clipped from V and 2 bases from J, the junction kept 3 bases outside the gene matches. Germline-derived CDR1 and CDR2 are LNHDA and SQIVND (reference sequence). The variable domain in full, with the rest retrieved from reference TRBV19 and TRBJ2-1, is DGGITQSPKYLFRKEGQNVTLSCEQNLNHDAMYWYRQDPGQGLRLIYYSQIVNDFQKGDIAEGYSVSREKKESFPLTVTSAQKNPTAFYLCASSRTSGAYNEQFFGPGTRLTVL.